Listed below are T cell receptor beta chains from one sample, sequenced in a study of cytomegalovirus exposure and HLA in healthy donors. TCRdb's table, derived via immunoSEQ multiplex PCR, lists solely in-frame clones and lacks some. Among some 130,000 clones listed, around three fifths were seen once. The sequencing input was PBMCs. These receptors came from a woman aged 40 to 55 in good health and CMV-seronegative. The conserved cysteine and the conserved F or W are not part of the CDR3 here.

v_call cdr3_aa
TRBV19 ASSLKQGYPQH
TRBV19 ASSIGQQSSPLH
TRBV4-2 ASSPVVAENTGELF
TRBV4-2 ASSQGLGNTGELF
TRBV9 ASSVQGRAEAF
TRBV10-2 ASSGGGYGYT
TRBV4-3 ASSQEQGDGYGYT
TRBV28 ASNQAGGADTQY
TRBV2 ASSPGQGLNTEAF
TRBV7-8 ASSPLMLTGLNQPQH
TRBV6-1 ASSAQGTGELF
TRBV7-9 ASSFVRSGANVLT
TRBV5-4 ASSLTAGSYEQY
TRBV12-5 ASGRSDNEQF
TRBV19 ASKGISNQPQH
TRBV5-4 ASRPGGADTEAF
TRBV16 ASSQSGGRNSPLH
TRBV4-2 ASSQTGEVRTGELF
TRBV15 ATSRGGTENQPQH
TRBV6-6 ASLRGDSEAF
TRBV5-1 ASSLGRTGPYGYT
TRBV7-9 ASSPQGIPHLLF
TRBV27 ASSLSRQGAVGGYT
TRBV13 ASSLTGGLGNTIY
TRBV7-3 ASSLTRGGSDTQY
TRBV7-6 ASSFDNSPSNEQF
TRBV4-1 ASSLGMRQGFYGYT
TRBV5-1 ASSLGAGGPNNEQF
TRBV5-4 ASSLPGTSGGQKETQY
TRBV28 ASSSTRFSYNEQF
TRBV7-8 ASISLGNSQGDYGYT
TRBV19 ASSSGGVVSHYGYT
TRBV27 ASSLMGLSWF